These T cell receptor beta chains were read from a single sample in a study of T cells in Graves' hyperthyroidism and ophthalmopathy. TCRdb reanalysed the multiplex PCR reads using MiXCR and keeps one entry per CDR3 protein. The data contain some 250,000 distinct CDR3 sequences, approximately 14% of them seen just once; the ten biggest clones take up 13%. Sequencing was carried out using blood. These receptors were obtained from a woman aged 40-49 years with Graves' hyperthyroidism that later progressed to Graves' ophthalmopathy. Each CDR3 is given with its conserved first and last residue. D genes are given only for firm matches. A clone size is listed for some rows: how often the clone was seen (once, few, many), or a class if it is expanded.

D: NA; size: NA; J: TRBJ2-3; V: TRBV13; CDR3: CASSLPLRTSTDTQYF; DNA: TGTGCCAGCAGCTTACCCTTGAGGACGAGCACAGATACGCAGTATTTT
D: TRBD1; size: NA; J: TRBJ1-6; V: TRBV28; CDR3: CASPPGTGGRPLHF; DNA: TGTGCCAGCCCGCCGGGGACAGGGGGAAGACCCCTCCACTTT
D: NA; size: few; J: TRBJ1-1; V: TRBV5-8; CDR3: CASSLGLRDFTEAFF; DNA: TGTGCCAGCAGCTTGGGACTCCGGGACTTCACTGAAGCTTTCTTT
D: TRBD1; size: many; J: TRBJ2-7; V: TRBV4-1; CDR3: CASSQGLGQGGNYEQYF; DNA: TGCGCCAGCAGCCAAGGACTCGGACAGGGGGGGAACTACGAGCAGTACTTC
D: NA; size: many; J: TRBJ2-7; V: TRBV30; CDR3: CACLTGTNYEQYF; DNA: TGTGCCTGTTTGACAGGGACTAACTACGAGCAGTACTTC
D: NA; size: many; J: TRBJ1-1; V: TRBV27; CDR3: CASSLAGALGSDFEAFF; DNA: TGTGCCAGCAGTTTAGCCGGGGCGTTGGGTTCGGACTTTGAAGCTTTCTTT
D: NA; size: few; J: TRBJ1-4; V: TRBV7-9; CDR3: CASSRLAGEWEKLFF; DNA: TGTGCCAGCAGCCGCCTGGCGGGGGAGTGGGAAAAACTGTTTTTT
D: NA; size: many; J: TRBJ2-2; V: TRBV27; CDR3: CASSLVGNTGELFF; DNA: TGTGCCAGCAGTTTAGTTGGGAACACCGGGGAGCTGTTTTTT
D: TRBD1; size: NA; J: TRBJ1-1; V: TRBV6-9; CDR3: CASSYWGQLNTEAFF; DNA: TGTGCCAGCAGTTACTGGGGACAGTTAAACACTGAAGCTTTCTTT
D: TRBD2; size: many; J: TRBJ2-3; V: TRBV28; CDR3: CAGSSTRTSGITDTQYF; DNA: TGTGCCGGAAGCTCTACGCGGACTAGCGGGATCACAGATACGCAGTATTTT
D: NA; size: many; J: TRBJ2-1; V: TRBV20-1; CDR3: CSAIWGVNNEQFF; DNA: TGCAGTGCTATTTGGGGGGTAAACAATGAGCAGTTCTTC
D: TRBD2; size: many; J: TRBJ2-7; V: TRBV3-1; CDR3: CASSLGLVAHEQYF; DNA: TGTGCCAGCAGCCTCGGACTAGTAGCCCACGAGCAGTACTTC
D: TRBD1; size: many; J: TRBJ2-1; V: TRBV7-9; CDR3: CASSFGTGGRNEQFF; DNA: TGTGCCAGCAGCTTCGGGACAGGGGGCCGCAATGAGCAGTTCTTC
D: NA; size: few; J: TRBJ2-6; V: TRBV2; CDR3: CASILTASSGANVLTF; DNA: TGTGCCAGCATTCTGACAGCTAGCTCTGGGGCCAACGTCCTGACTTTC
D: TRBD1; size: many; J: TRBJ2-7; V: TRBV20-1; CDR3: CSARDPHGQGIEYEQYF; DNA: TGCAGTGCTAGAGACCCACATGGACAGGGGATCGAATACGAGCAGTACTTC
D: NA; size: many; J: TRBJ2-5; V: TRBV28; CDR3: CASSLGPGGEETQYF; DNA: TGTGCCAGCAGTTTAGGCCCGGGCGGGGAAGAGACCCAGTACTTC
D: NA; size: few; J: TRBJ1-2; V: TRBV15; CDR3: CATSRERNYGYTF; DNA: TGTGCCACCAGCAGAGAGCGCAACTATGGCTACACCTTC
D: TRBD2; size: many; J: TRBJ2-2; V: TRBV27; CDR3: CASSHGTSGTYLGELFF; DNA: TGTGCCAGCAGTCATGGGACTAGCGGGACCTATTTAGGGGAGCTGTTTTTT
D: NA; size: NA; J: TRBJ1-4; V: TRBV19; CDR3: CASSIYRAIGGTNEKLFF; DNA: TGTGCCAGTAGTATTTATAGGGCAATTGGCGGCACTAATGAAAAACTGTTTTTT
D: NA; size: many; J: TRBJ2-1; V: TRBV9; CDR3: CASSVEGTQTDNEQFF; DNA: TGTGCCAGCAGCGTAGAGGGGACTCAAACGGACAATGAGCAGTTCTTC
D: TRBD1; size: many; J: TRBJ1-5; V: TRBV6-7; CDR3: CASRTTGTGNQPQHF; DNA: TGTGCCAGCAGAACGACAGGGACTGGCAATCAGCCCCAGCATTTT
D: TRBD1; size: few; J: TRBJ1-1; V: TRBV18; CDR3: CASSQTPGTGGEAFF; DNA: TGTGCCAGCTCACAAACCCCAGGGACAGGCGGTGAAGCTTTCTTT
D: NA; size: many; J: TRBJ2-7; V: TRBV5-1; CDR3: CASSQRAYEQYF; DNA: TGCGCCAGCAGCCAGCGGGCCTACGAGCAGTACTTC
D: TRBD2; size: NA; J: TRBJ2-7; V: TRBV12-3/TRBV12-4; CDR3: CASSFGGRGYKQYF; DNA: TGTGCCAGCAGTTTTGGCGGGAGGGGCTACAAGCAGTACTTC
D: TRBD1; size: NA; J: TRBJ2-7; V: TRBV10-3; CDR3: CAISSVVTGSAYEQYF; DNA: TGTGCCATCAGCTCAGTGGTGACAGGGTCCGCCTACGAGCAGTACTTC
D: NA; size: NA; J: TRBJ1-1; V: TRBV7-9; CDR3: CASLGVGRNTEAFF; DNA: TGTGCCTCCCTAGGGGTGGGAAGGAACACTGAAGCTTTCTTT
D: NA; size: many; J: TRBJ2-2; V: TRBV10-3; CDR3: CAIRDYPNTGELFF; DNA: TGTGCCATCCGCGACTACCCGAACACCGGGGAGCTGTTTTTT
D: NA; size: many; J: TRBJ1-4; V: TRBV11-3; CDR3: CASSLDQGHCNEKLFF; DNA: TGTGCCAGCAGCTTAGATCAGGGACACTGCAATGAAAAACTGTTTTTT
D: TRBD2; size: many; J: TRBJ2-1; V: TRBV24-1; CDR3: CATSDSGRIHNEQFF; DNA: TGTGCCACCAGTGACAGCGGGAGGATTCACAATGAGCAGTTCTTC
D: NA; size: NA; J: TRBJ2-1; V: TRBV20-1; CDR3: CSAREGGSGAEQFF; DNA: TGCAGTGCTAGAGAAGGGGGATCAGGGGCGGAGCAGTTCTTC
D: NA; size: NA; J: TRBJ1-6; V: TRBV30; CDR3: CAWSVLGNSPLHF; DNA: TGTGCCTGGAGTGTCTTAGGCAATTCACCCCTCCACTTT
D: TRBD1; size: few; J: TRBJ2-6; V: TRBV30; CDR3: CAWGRGQLRSGANVLTF; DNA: TGTGCCTGGGGTAGGGGACAGTTAAGATCCGGGGCCAACGTCCTGACTTTC
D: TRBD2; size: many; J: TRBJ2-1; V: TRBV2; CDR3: CASRTYVGLVALTYNEQFF; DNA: TGTGCCAGCAGAACGTACGTGGGACTAGTGGCTCTTACTTACAATGAGCAGTTCTTC
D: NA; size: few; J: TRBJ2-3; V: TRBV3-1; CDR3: CASSQWAPQQYF; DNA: TGTGCCAGCAGCCAATGGGCCCCCCAGCAGTATTTT
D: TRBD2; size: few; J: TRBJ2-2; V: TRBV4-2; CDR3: CASSQETSPNTGELFF; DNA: TGTGCCAGCAGCCAAGAGACTAGCCCGAACACCGGGGAGCTGTTTTTT
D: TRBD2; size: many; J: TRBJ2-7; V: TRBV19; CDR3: CASSITSGSYEQYF; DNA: TGTGCCAGTAGTATCACTAGCGGTTCCTACGAGCAGTACTTC
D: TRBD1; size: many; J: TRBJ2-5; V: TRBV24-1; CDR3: CATSDGLGQEETQYF; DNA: TGTGCCACCAGTGATGGACTGGGACAGGAAGAGACCCAGTACTTC
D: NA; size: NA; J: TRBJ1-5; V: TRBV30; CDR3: CAWSPDGTYNQPQHF; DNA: TGTGCCTGGAGTCCGGACGGAACCTACAATCAGCCCCAGCATTTT
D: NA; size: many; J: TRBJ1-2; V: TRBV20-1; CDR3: CSAPPDSLNYGYTF; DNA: TGCAGTGCGCCACCGGACAGCCTTAACTATGGCTACACCTTC
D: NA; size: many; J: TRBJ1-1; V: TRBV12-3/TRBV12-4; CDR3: CASSFLGITEAFF; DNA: TGTGCCAGCAGTTTTCTAGGGATCACTGAAGCTTTCTTT
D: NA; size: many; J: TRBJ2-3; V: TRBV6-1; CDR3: CASSGQGDGTDTQYF; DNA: TGTGCCAGCAGTGGGCAAGGGGACGGCACAGATACGCAGTATTTT
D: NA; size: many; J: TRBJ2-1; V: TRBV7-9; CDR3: CASSEASYNEQFF; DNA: TGTGCCAGCAGTGAGGCTTCCTACAATGAGCAGTTCTTC
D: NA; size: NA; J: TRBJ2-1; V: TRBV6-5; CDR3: CASSYRSRGNEQFF; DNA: TGTGCCAGCAGTTATCGTTCTCGCGGCAATGAGCAGTTCTTC
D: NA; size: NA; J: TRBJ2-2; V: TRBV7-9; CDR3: CASSLAIASTGELFF; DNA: TGTGCCAGCAGCTTGGCGATAGCATCCACCGGGGAGCTGTTTTTT
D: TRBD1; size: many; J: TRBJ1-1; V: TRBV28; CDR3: CASSILSQGAEAFF; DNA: TGTGCCAGCAGCATACTTAGTCAGGGGGCTGAAGCTTTCTTT
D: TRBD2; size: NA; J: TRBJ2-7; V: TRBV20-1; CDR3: CSATKLLLAGASEQYF; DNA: TGCAGTGCAACGAAGCTGCTCCTAGCGGGAGCGAGCGAGCAGTACTTC
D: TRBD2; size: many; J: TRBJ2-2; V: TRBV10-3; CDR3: CATAPGGKNTGELFF; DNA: TGTGCCACCGCCCCGGGGGGAAAGAACACCGGGGAGCTGTTTTTT
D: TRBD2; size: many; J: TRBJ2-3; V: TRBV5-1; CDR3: CASSRGGDIADTQYF; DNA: TGCGCCAGCAGCCGGGGGGGAGATATCGCAGATACGCAGTATTTT
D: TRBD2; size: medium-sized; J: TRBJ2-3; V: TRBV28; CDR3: CASKVAGGPTDTQYF; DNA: TGTGCCAGCAAGGTCGCGGGAGGGCCGACAGATACGCAGTATTTT
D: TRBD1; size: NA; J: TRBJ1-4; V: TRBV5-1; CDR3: CASSFGRTGGEKLFF; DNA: TGCGCCAGCAGCTTCGGGAGGACAGGGGGAGAAAAACTGTTTTTT